This passage covers 3 T cell receptor beta chains from one sample sequenced in a study of shared clonotypes between healthy human individuals. Clones were read by immunoSEQ multiplex PCR, and TCRdb kept only the in-frame ones, dropping some. The sample has fewer than 1.6 million clones, 98% seen once. The sequenced sample was naive CD4+ T cells sorted from blood. Subset denoted: CD45RA+ positively selected. The receptors were sampled from a man aged 25 to 40 in good health.

V and J are TRBV10-2 and TRBJ2-2, with unresolved D. Trimming stripped 6 bases from V and 4 bases from J, with 6 bases between. The CDR3 loop spans 12 amino acids. The V gene's germline CDR1 is WSHSY and CDR2 SAAADI. The CDR3 coding sequence is TGCGCCAGCAGAACCCTCACCGGGGAGCTGTTTTTT. Residues: CASRTLTGELFF.

The chain is built from TRBV11-3 and TRBJ1-1, with a possible D match to TRBD1 (5 bases). Germline assignment: CDR1 SGHNT and CDR2 YENEEA. V was trimmed by 5 bases and J by 0 bases, leaving 13 bases between them. This CDR3 is built from 15 residues. The CDR3 DNA sequence: TGTGCCAGCAGCGGCGCCGGGACGATGAACACTGAAGCTTTCTTT. It translates to CASSGAGTMNTEAFF.

The chain joins TRBV4-1 to TRBJ2-7, with a weak D call TRBD1 (5 bases). V gave up 0 bases and J gave up 6 bases, with 15 bases separating them. The length of the CDR3 is 15 residues. Per germline, CDR1 MGHRA and CDR2 YSYEKL. The CDR3 nucleotides are TGCGCCAGCAGCCAAGATTCAGGGAAGATGGGCGAGCAGTACTTC. It encodes CASSQDSGKMGEQYF.